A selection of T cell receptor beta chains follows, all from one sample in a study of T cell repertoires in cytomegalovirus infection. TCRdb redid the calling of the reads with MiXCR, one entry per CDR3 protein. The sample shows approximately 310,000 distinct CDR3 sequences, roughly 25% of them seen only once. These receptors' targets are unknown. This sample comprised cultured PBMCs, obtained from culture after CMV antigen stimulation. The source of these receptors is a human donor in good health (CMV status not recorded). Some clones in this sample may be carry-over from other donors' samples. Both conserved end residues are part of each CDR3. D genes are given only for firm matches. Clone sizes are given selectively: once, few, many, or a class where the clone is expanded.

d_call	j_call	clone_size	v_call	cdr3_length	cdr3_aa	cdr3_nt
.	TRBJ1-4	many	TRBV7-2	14	CASSRTVLGEKLFF	TGTGCCAGCAGCAGAACAGTACTAGGTGAAAAACTGTTTTTT
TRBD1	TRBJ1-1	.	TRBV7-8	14	CASSLGLRGREAFF	TGTGCCAGCAGCTTAGGTCTAAGGGGGCGGGAAGCTTTCTTT
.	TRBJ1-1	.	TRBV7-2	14	CASSLARGLGEAFF	TGTGCCAGCAGCTTAGCACGAGGGCTCGGTGAAGCTTTCTTT
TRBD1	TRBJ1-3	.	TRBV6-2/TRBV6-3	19	CASSYSSADRSVSGNTIYF	TGTGCCAGCAGTTACTCCTCCGCGGACAGGTCCGTCTCTGGAAACACCATATATTTT
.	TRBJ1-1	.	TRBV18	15	CASSPRQDMNTEAFF	TGTGCCAGCTCACCACGGCAGGACATGAACACTGAAGCTTTCTTT
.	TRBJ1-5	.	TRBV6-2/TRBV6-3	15	CASSFETHSNQPQHF	TGTGCCAGCAGTTTTGAGACCCATAGCAATCAGCCCCAGCATTTT
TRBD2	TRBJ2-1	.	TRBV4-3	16	CASSRISGRAGNEQFF	TGCGCCAGCAGCCGTATCAGCGGGAGGGCCGGCAATGAGCAGTTCTTC
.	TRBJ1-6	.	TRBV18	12	CASSPEDSPLHF	TGTGCCAGCTCACCAGAGGACTCACCCCTCCACTTT
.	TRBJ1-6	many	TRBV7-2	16	CASSRFGGRNNSPLHF	TGTGCCAGCAGCCGCTTTGGTGGACGGAATAATTCACCCCTCCACTTT
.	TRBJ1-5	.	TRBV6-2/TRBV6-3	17	CASSYLVPVIPNQPQHF	TGTGCCAGCAGTTACCTAGTCCCAGTCATTCCCAATCAGCCCCAGCATTTT
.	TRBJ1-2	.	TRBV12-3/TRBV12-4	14	CASSLGEVNYGYTF	TGTGCCAGCAGTTTGGGGGAAGTGAACTATGGCTACACCTTC
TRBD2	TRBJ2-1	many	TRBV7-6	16	CASTKNIAGAANEQFF	TGTGCCAGCACCAAAAATATAGCGGGAGCTGCTAATGAGCAGTTCTTC
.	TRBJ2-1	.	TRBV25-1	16	CASSEVSGPYYNEQFF	TGTGCCAGCAGTGAAGTTTCCGGCCCCTACTACAATGAGCAGTTCTTC